This TCR beta chain was sequenced during a study of early T cells in non-severe SARS-CoV-2 infection. Study-level background: Investigators sequenced bulk RNA drawn from unsorted whole blood, and chains remained unpaired. Study-wide results and caveats: VDJdb-based matching was biased toward anti-spike CD8 responses and missed private and CD4 specificities.

V was clipped by 5 bases and J by 3 bases; unmatched bases: 9. Per the germline V gene, CDR1 is SGHVS and CDR2 is FNYEAQ. The CDR3 loop spans 16 amino acids. In its sample, this clonotype was seen many times. Its antigen is unidentified. The TCR library protocol attached unique molecular identifiers to the individual cDNA molecules. TCRdb processed the 5' RACE reads anew with MiXCR; each CDR3 protein has one entry. The table records tens of thousands of distinct CDR3 sequences, roughly a tenth of them present only once. The sample consisted of whole blood. This TCR was sampled from an adult who was a healthcare worker with PCR-confirmed SARS-CoV-2 infection or an uninfected control (not recorded which). The chain combines TRBV7-6 with TRBJ2-5; the match to TRBD2 covers 10 bases. Here the CDR3 reads CASSPTGLAGEETQYF. For the CDR3, the DNA is TGTGCCAGCAGCCCCACGGGGCTAGCGGGAGAAGAGACCCAGTACTTC.